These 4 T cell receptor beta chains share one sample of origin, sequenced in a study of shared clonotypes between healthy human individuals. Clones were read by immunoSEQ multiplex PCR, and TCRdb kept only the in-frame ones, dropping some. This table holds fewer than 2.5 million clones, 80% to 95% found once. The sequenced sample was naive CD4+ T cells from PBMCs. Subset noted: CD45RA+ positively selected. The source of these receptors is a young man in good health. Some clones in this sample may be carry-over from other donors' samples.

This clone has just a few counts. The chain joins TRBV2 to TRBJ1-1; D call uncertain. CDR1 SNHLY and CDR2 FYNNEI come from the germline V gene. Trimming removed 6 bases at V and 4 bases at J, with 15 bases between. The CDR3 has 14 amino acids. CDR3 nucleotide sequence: TGTGCCAGCAGATCAGGCGGACCGGGCACTGAAGCTTTCTTT. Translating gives CASRSGGPGTEAFF.

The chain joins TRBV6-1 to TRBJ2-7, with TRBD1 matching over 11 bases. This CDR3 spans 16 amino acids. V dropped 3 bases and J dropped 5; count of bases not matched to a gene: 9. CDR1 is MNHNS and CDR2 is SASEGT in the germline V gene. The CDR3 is CASSDAQRTGGHEQYF. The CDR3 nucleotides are TGTGCCAGCAGTGATGCCCAGCGGACAGGGGGCCACGAGCAGTACTTC.

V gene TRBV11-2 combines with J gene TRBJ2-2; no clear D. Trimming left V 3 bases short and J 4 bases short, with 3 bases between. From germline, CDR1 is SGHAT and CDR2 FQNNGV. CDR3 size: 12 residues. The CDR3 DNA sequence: TGTGCCAGCAGCTTCCTCACCGGGGAGCTGTTTTTT. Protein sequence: CASSFLTGELFF.

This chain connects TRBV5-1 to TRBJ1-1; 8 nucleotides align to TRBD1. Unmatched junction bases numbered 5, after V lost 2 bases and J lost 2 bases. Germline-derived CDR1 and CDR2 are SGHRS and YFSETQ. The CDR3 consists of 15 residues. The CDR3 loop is CASSFITGGNTEAFF. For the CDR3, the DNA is TGCGCCAGCAGCTTTATAACAGGGGGAAACACTGAAGCTTTCTTT.